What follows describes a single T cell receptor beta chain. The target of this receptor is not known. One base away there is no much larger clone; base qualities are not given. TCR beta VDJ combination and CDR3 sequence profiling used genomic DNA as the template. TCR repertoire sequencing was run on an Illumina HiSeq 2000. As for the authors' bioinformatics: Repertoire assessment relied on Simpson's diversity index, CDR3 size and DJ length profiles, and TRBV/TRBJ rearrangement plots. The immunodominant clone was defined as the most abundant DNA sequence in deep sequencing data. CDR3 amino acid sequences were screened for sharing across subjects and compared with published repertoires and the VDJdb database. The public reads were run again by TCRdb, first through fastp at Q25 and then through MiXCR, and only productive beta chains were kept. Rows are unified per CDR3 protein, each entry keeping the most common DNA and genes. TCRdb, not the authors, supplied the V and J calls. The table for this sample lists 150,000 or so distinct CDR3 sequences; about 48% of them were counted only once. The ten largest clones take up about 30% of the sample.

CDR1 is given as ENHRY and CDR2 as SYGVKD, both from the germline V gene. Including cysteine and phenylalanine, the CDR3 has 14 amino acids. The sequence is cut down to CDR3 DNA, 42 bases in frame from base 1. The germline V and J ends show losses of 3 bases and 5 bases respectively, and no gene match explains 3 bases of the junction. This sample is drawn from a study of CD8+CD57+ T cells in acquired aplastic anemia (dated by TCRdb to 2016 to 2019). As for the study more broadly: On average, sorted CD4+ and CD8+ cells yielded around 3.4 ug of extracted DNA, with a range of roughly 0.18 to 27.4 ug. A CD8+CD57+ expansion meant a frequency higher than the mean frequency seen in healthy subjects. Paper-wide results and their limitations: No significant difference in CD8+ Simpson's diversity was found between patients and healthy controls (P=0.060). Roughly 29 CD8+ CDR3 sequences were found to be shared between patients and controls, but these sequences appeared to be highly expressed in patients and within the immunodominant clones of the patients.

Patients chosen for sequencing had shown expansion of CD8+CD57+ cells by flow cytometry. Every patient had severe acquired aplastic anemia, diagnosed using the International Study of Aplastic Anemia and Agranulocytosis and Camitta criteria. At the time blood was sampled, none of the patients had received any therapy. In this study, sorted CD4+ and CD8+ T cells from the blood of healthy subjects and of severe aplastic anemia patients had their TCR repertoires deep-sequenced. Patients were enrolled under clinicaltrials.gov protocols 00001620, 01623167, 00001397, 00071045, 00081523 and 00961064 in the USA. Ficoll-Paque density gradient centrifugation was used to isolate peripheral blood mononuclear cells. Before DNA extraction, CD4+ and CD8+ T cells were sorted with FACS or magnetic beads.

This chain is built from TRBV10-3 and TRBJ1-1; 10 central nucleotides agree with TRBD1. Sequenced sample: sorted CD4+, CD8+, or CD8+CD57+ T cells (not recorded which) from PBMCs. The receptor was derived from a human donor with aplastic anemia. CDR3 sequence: CAISDRTGGTEAFF. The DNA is TGTGCCATCAGTGATAGGACAGGGGGTACTGAAGCTTTCTTT.